This T cell receptor beta chain was identified during a study of T cell responses to AZD1222 COVID-19 vaccine. Findings and caveats of the study: Receipt of two AZD1222 doses was followed by a rise in Spike-specific TCR breadth and depth. Repertoires were collected only later (after the peak T cell response had occurred). Vaccine-associated CD4 TCRs spanned spike, dominant at 160-218 and 743-854.

Germline assignment: CDR1 LNHNV and CDR2 YYDKDF (reference sequence). The ends were cut back, 3 bases at V and 4 bases at J, with 9 bases in the middle. This CDR3 has 13 amino acids. Second-dose intervals of approximately 4 or approximately 12 weeks were pooled. Assay used: immunoSEQ multiplex PCR; TCRdb lists only in-frame clones, some missing. The profile shows approximately 270,000 clones, 94% of them singletons. Points on this clone: What it recognizes is unknown.

Specimen: peripheral blood, collected 28 days after the second AZD1222 dose. The clonotype comes from an adult who received the AZD1222 COVID-19 vaccine. V is TRBV15 and J is TRBJ1-2; D is unresolved. CDR3 sequence (DNA): TGTGCCACCAGCAGTGCCCATTTCTATGGCTACACCTTC. Translation: CATSSAHFYGYTF.